The 10 T cell receptor beta chains below come from one sample, sequenced in a study of blood T cell repertoires in COVID-19. TCRdb's table, derived via immunoSEQ multiplex PCR, lists solely in-frame clones and lacks some. The repertoire consists of approximately 110,000 clones, with about 85% occurring once and the leading ten covering about 3.3%. The sequencing input was peripheral blood. Receptor source: a woman aged 80 or older with COVID-19, enrolled during active disease.

The chain joins TRBV6-5 to TRBJ2-7; a weak D match, TRBD2 (6 bases). The V end was cut by 0 bases, the J end by 7 bases, with 13 bases between. This CDR3 is 14 amino acids long. CDR1 is MNHEY and CDR2 is SVGAGI in the germline V gene. CDR3 in amino acids: CASSYSGGTREQYF. CDR3 coding DNA: TGTGCCAGCAGTTACTCGGGGGGAACTAGGGAGCAGTACTTC.

V and J are TRBV11-2 and TRBJ2-3; D remains unclear. The CDR3 is 13 amino acids. Germline V gene lookup returns CDR1 SGHAT and CDR2 FQNNGV. Trimming cost V 5 bases and J 5 bases, with 11 bases left between them. CDR3 DNA sequence: TGTGCCAGCAGCCCCTTTGTCGTAGATACGCAGTATTTT. The encoded protein is CASSPFVVDTQYF.

This chain links TRBV4-3 with TRBJ1-3; TRBD1 agrees at 7 bases. V gave up 4 bases and J gave up 2 bases; unmatched junction bases: 8. The CDR3 totals 16 residues. Germline CDR1 and CDR2: LGHNA and YSLEER. CDR3 residues: CASSPGFTGAGNTIYF. CDR3 sequence (DNA): TGCGCCAGCAGCCCCGGTTTTACAGGGGCTGGAAACACCATATATTTT.

V and J are TRBV19 and TRBJ1-5; 8 nucleotides align to TRBD1. Looked up from germline, CDR1 is LNHDA and CDR2 is SQIVND (reference sequence). Losses at the gene ends were 3 bases for V and 6 bases for J; bases not matched to a gene: 4. The CDR3 length is 14 residues. The CDR3 DNA sequence: TGTGCCAGTAGTATGACAGGGGCGGGTCAGCCCCAGCATTTT. Translated, it gives CASSMTGAGQPQHF.

V and J are TRBV19 and TRBJ1-4, with 9 bases fitting TRBD1. J was trimmed by 4 bases and V by 4 bases; bases with no gene match: 4. The CDR3 runs 15 residues. CDR1 and CDR2 (germline): LNHDA, SQIVND (reference sequence). CDR3 protein: CASSTLGQGNEKLFF. The CDR3, as DNA: TGTGCCAGTAGTACCCTGGGACAGGGTAATGAAAAACTGTTTTTT. Drawing the rest from reference TRBV19 and TRBJ1-4, the complete variable domain is DGGITQSPKYLFRKEGQNVTLSCEQNLNHDAMYWYRQDPGQGLRLIYYSQIVNDFQKGDIAEGYSVSREKKESFPLTVTSAQKNPTAFYLCASSTLGQGNEKLFFGSGTQLSVL.

The chain employs TRBV7-8 and TRBJ2-7; 11 nucleotides agree with TRBD2. The CDR3 spans 14 residues. Germline assignment: CDR1 SGHVS and CDR2 FQNEAQ. The V and J ends lost 4 bases and 9 bases, in that order; junction bases with no gene match: 8. The CDR3, as DNA: TGTGCCAGCAGCTCGGGACTAGCGGAGGGGGGGCAGTACTTC. It encodes CASSSGLAEGGQYF.

The chain has TRBV19 and TRBJ2-5; TRBD2 matches 9 bases. V trimming: 4 bases; J trimming: 4 bases; junction bases outside the gene matches: 13. Germline V CDR1 and CDR2: LNHDA, SQIVND (reference sequence). This CDR3 has 17 amino acids. The CDR3 DNA follows: TGTGCCAGTAGTAGTCCCCTCCTAGCGGGAATCGGAGAGACCCAGTACTTC. The encoded protein is CASSSPLLAGIGETQYF.

The chain carries TRBV9 and TRBJ1-4; D is perhaps TRBD1 (6 bases). The V end was cut by 6 bases, the J end by 5 bases, with 14 bases between. This CDR3 is 14 amino acids long. Per the germline V gene, CDR1 is SGDLS and CDR2 is YYNGEE. Here the CDR3 reads CASNREGLNEKLFF. In DNA, the CDR3 is TGTGCCAGCAACAGGGAGGGACTGAATGAAAAACTGTTTTTT. Full variable domain (outside the CDR3, taken from reference TRBV9 and TRBJ1-4): DSGVTQTPKHLITATGQRVTLRCSPRSGDLSVYWYQQSLDQGLQFLIQYYNGEERAKGNILERFSAQQFPDLHSELNLSSLELGDSALYFCASNREGLNEKLFFGSGTQLSVL.

V usage is TRBV7-2 and J usage is TRBJ1-2, with a possible D match to TRBD1 (6 bases). This CDR3 has 15 amino acids. V dropped 1 base and J dropped 2 bases, with 11 bases sitting between them. Germline CDR1 and CDR2: SGHTA and FQGNSA. The CDR3 sequence is CASSLGAGANYGYTF. In DNA, the CDR3 is TGTGCCAGCAGCTTAGGGGCGGGGGCGAACTATGGCTACACCTTC.

The J gene is TRBJ2-2, the V gene TRBV6-5, with a tentative D call TRBD1 (6 bases). This CDR3 is built from 14 residues. Germline CDR1 reads MNHEY; CDR2 reads SVGAGI. Trimming removed 6 bases from V and 5 bases from J, with 13 bases in between. The CDR3 region is CASSINRATGELFF. In DNA, the CDR3 is TGTGCCAGCAGCATAAACAGGGCTACCGGGGAGCTGTTTTTT.